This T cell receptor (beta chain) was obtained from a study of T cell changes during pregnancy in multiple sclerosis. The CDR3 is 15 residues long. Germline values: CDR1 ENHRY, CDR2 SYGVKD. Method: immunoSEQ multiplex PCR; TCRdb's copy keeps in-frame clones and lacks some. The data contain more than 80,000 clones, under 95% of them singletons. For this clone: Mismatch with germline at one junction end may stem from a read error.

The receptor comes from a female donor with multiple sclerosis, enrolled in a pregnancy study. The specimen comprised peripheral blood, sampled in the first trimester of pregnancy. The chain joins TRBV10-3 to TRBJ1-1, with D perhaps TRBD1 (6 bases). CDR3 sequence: CAISEGRRTALKEAF. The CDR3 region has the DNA TGTGCCATCAGTGAAGGGCGGAGGACAGCTCTGAAGGAGGCCTTT.